The clone carrying this T cell receptor (beta chain) was recorded once. This entry comes from a study of blood T cell repertoires in COVID-19. Study summary: T cells, B-cell-depleted T cells, or PBMCs provided the cDNA or gDNA that served as material.

This CDR3 spans 13 amino acids. Germline V gene lookup returns CDR1 MNHEY and CDR2 SMNVEV (reference sequence). V shed 4 bases and J shed 2 bases, with 8 bases lying between them. Assay used: immunoSEQ multiplex PCR; TCRdb lists only in-frame clones, some missing. The data hold around 95,000 clones, with over 65% observed a single time. The origin of this receptor is a human donor in a cohort sampled during active COVID-19. The sequencing sample was made of peripheral blood. This chain joins TRBV27 and TRBJ1-1; D gene uncertain. The CDR3 protein is CASSSTVNTEAFF. The CDR3 bases are TGTGCCAGCAGTTCTACAGTTAACACTGAAGCTTTCTTT.